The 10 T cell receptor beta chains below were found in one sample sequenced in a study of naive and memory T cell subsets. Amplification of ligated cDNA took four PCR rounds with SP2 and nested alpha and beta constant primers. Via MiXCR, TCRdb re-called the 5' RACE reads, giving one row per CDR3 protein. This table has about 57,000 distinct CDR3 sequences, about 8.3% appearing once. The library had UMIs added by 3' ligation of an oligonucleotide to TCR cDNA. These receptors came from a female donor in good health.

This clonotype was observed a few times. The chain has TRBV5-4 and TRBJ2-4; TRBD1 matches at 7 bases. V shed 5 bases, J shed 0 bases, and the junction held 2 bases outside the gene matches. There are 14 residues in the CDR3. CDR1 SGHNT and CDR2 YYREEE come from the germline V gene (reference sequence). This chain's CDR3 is CASSTGVAKNIQYF. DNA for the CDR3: TGTGCCAGCAGTACAGGGGTAGCCAAAAACATTCAGTACTTC.

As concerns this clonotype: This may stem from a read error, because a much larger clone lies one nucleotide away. CDR3 nucleotides: TGTGCCAGCAGCCACCAGCCCCACAGGGGGATCGGCTACACCTTC. This sequence encodes CASSHQPHRGIGYTF. V gene TRBV3-1 combines with J gene TRBJ1-2; 8 nucleotides agree with TRBD1. CDR1 and CDR2 (germline): LGHDT, YNNKEL (reference sequence). Trimming cost V 3 bases and J 8 bases; bases outside gene matches: 11. The CDR3 is 15 residues long. Full variable domain (missing parts from reference TRBV3-1 and TRBJ1-2): DTAVSQTPKYLVTQMGNDKSIKCEQNLGHDTMYWYKQDSKKFLKIMFSYNNKELIINETVPNRFSPKSPDKAHLNLHINSLELGDSAVYFCASSHQPHRGIGYTFGSGTRLTVV.

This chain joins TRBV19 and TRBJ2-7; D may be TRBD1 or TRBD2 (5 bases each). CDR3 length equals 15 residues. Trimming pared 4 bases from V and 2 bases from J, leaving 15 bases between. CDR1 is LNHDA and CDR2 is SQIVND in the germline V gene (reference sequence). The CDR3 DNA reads TGTGCCAGTAGTACCGACCCCCGGGGCGCCTACGAGCAGTACTTC. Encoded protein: CASSTDPRGAYEQYF.

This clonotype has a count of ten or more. The CDR3 here is CASSQSVTLSTDTQYF. The CDR3 region has the DNA TGCGCCAGCAGCCAGAGTGTCACCCTGAGCACAGATACGCAGTATTTT. J is TRBJ2-3 and V is TRBV4-1, with unresolved D. The CDR3 has 16 residues. V shed 3 bases and J shed 0 bases, with 13 bases lying between them. CDR1 is MGHRA, CDR2 YSYEKL, per germline.

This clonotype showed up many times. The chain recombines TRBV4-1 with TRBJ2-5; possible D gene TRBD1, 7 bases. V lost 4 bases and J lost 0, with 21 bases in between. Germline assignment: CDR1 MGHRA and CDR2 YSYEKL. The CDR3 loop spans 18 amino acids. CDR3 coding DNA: TGCGCCAGCAGCCCAGGCGGCCAGGGGGGCTATTACCAAGAGACCCAGTACTTC. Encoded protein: CASSPGGQGGYYQETQYF.

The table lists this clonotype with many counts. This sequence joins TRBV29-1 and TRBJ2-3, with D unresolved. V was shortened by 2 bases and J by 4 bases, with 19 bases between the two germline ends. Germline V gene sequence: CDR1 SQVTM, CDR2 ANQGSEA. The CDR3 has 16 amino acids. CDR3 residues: CSVEFFRAGLADTQYF. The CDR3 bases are TGCAGCGTTGAATTCTTCAGAGCCGGGCTTGCAGATACGCAGTATTTT.

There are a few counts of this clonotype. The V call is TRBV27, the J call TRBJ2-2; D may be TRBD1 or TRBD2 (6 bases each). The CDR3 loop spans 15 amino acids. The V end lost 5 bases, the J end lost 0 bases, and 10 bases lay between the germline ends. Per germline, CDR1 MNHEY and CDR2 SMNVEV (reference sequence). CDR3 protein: CASSLRGANTGELFF. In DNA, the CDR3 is TGTGCCAGCAGTCTGAGGGGGGCGAACACCGGGGAGCTGTTTTTT.

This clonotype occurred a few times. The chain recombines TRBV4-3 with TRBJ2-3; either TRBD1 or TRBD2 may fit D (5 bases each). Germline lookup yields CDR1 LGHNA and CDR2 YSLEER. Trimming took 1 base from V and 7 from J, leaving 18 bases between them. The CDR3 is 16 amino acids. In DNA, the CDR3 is TGCGCCAGCAGCCAAGGGTTCCTACTGGGGGTAAATACGCAGTATTTT. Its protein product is CASSQGFLLGVNTQYF.

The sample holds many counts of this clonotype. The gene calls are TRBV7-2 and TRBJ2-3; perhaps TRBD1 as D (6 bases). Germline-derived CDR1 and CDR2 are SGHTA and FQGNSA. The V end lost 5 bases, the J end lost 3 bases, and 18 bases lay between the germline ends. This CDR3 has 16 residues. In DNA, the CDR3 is TGTGCCAGCAGCCTCCGGACAGCGTTACTTACAGATACGCAGTATTTT. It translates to CASSLRTALLTDTQYF.

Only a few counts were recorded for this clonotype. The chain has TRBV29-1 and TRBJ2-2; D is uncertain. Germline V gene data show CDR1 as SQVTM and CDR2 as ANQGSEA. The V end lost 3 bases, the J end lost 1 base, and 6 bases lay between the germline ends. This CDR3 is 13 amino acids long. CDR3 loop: CSVEGGNTGELFF. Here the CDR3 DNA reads TGCAGCGTTGAGGGTGGGAACACCGGGGAGCTGTTTTTT.